This note documents a single T cell receptor (beta chain) sequence. Using immunoSEQ multiplex PCR, the repertoire was profiled, and TCRdb retains in-frame clones only, with some absent. The sample consists of under 300,000 clones, 88% of them appearing once. This record comes from a study of blood T cell repertoires in COVID-19. The CDR3 is 15 residues long. Trimming stripped 5 bases from V and 4 bases from J, with 17 bases between. The germline gives CDR1 SNHLY, CDR2 FYNNEI. Sequencing was carried out using PBMCs or T cells enriched from blood (not recorded which). This sequence was found in a woman aged 45-59 years who had recovered from COVID-19. V usage is TRBV2 and J usage is TRBJ1-1; a possible D gene is TRBD1 (6 bases). The CDR3, as DNA: TGTGCCAGCAGTCTACAGGGAAGTGGTGGCACTGAAGCTTTCTTT. This encodes CASSLQGSGGTEAFF.